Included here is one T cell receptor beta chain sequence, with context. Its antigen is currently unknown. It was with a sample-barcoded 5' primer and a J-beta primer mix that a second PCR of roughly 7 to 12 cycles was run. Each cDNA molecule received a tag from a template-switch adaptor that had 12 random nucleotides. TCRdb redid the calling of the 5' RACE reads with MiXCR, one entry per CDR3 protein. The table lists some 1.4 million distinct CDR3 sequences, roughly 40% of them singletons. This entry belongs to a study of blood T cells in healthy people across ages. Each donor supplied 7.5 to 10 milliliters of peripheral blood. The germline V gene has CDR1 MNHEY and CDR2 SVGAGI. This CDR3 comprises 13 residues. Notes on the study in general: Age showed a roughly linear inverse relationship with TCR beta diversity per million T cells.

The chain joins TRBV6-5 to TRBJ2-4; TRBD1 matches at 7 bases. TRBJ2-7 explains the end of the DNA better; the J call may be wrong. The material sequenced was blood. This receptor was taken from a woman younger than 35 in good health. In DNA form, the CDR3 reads TGTGCCAGCTTCGACAGGGATTCCTACGAGCAGTACTTC. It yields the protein CASFDRDSYEQYF.